The next 3 T cell receptor beta chains were all read from a single sample in a study of Graves' ophthalmopathy and Graves' hyperthyroidism. RNA served as the template for amplifying TCR beta CDR3 regions. The first round was an RT-PCR with HTBI primers, and the second round was a multiplex PCR. Each CDR3 protein gets one entry after TCRdb re-called the multiplex PCR reads with MiXCR. This table holds around 1.1 million distinct CDR3 sequences, roughly 35% found once. Sequencing was carried out using peripheral blood or thyroid tissue (not recorded which). Receptors were obtained from an adult man with Graves' hyperthyroidism.

V is TRBV2 and J is TRBJ2-7; D possibly corresponds to TRBD1 (5 bases). The CDR3 covers 15 residues. Germline V lookup: CDR1 SNHLY, CDR2 FYNNEI. Trimming took off 5 bases at V and 0 bases at J, with 14 bases between the two ends. CDR3 in DNA: TGTGCCAGCAGTCAAAACTCCAGGGTCTCCTACGAGCAGTACTTC. Translated, it gives CASSQNSRVSYEQYF.

There are many counts of this clonotype. V usage is TRBV12-3 or TRBV12-4 and J usage is TRBJ1-6; a weak D match, TRBD1 (5 bases). Trimming cost V 5 bases and J 10 bases, with 15 bases left between them. The length of the CDR3 is 14 residues. The CDR3: CASSLRVGRSPLHF. Written as DNA, the CDR3 is TGTGCCAGCAGTCTCAGGGTCGGAAGGTCACCCCTCCACTTT.

This chain joins TRBV4-1 and TRBJ1-2, with D hard to call. Germline V lookup: CDR1 MGHRA, CDR2 YSYEKL. This CDR3 is built from 15 residues. Trimming removed 0 bases from V and 3 bases from J, with 11 bases in between. The CDR3 spells CASSQDQIGYYGYTF. As DNA, the CDR3 is TGCGCCAGCAGCCAAGATCAAATAGGGTACTATGGCTACACCTTC.